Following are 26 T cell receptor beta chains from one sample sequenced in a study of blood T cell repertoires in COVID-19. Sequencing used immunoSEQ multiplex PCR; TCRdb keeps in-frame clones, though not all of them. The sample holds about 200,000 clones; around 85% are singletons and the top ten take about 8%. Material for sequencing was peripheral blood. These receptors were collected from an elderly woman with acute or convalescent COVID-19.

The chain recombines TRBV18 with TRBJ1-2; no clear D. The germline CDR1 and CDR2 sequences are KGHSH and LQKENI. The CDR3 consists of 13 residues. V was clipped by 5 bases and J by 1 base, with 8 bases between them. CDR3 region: CASSNDSNYGYTF. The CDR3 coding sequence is TGTGCCAGCTCAAACGATAGTAACTATGGCTACACCTTC.

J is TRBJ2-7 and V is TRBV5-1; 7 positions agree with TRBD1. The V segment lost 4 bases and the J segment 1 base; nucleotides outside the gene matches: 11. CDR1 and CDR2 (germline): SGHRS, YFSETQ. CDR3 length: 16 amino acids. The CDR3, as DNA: TGCGCCAGCAGCCCTGACAGGGTAGATATATCCTACGAGCAGTACTTC. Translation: CASSPDRVDISYEQYF.

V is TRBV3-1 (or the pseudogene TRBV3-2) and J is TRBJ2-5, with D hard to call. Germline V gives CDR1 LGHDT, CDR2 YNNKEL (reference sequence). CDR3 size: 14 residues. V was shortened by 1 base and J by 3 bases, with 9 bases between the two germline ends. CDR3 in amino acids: CASSQAIGEETQYF. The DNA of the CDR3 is TGTGCCAGCAGCCAAGCAATTGGAGAAGAGACCCAGTACTTC.

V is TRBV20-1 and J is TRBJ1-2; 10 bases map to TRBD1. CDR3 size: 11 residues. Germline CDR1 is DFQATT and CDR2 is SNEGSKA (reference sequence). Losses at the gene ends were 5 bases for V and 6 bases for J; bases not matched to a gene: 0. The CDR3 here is CSAGTGDGYTF. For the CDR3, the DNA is TGCAGTGCTGGGACAGGGGATGGCTACACCTTC.

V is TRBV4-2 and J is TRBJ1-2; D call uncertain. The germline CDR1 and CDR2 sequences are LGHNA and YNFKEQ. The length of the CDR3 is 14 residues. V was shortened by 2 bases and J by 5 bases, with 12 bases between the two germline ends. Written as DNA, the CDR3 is TGTGCCAGCAGCCAATCCCGCGATGGTTATGGCTACACCTTC. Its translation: CASSQSRDGYGYTF.

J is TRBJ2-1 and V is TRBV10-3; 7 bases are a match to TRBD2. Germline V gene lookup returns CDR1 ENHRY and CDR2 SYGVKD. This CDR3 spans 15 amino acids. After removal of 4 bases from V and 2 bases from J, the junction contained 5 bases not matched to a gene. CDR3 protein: CAISATRGAYNEQFF. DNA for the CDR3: TGTGCCATCAGTGCCACTCGGGGGGCCTACAATGAGCAGTTCTTC.

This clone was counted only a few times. The CDR3 DNA reads as TGTGCCAGCTCACCCGAGGTGGGGCACGATAATTCACCCCTCCACTTT. The encoded protein is CASSPEVGHDNSPLHF. The chain is built from TRBV18 and TRBJ1-6, with D perhaps matching TRBD1 (5 bases). The CDR3 is made up of 16 amino acids. CDR1 is KGHSH, CDR2 LQKENI, per germline. Trimming cost V 3 bases and J 5 bases, with 14 bases left between them.

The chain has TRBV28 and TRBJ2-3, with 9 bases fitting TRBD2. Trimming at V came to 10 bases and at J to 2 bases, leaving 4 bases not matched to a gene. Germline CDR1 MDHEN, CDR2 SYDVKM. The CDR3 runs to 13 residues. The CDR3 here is CAIAGAPTDTQYF. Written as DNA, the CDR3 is TGTGCCATAGCGGGGGCTCCCACAGATACGCAGTATTTT.

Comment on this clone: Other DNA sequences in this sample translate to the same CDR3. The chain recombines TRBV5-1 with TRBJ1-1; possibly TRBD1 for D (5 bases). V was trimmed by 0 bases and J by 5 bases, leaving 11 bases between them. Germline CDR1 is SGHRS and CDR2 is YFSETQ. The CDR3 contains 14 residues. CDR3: CASSLASGGTEAFF. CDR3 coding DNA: TGCGCCAGCAGCTTGGCCTCGGGGGGGACTGAAGCTTTCTTT.

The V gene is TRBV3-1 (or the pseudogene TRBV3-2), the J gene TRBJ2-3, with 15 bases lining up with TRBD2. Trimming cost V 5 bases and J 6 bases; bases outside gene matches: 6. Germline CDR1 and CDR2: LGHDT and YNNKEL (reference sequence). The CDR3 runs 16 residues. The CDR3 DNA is TGTGCCAGCAGCACCCGGACTAGCGGGAGGGTGGATACGCAGTATTTT. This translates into CASSTRTSGRVDTQYF.

The DNA of the CDR3 is TGTGCCAGCAGCTCGCTACGAACCTATGGCTACACCTTC. As protein: CASSSLRTYGYTF. This chain links TRBV7-2 with TRBJ1-2; no firm D call. This CDR3 contains 13 residues. Germline CDR1 reads SGHTA; CDR2 reads FQGNSA. Trimming cost V 4 bases and J 4 bases, with 10 bases left between them.

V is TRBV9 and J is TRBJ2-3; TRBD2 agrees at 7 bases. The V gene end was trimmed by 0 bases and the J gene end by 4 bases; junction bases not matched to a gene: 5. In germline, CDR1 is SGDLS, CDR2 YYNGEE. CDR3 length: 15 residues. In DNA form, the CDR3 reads TGTGCCAGCAGCGTAGCCGCGGGAGCGGCAGATACGCAGTATTTT. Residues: CASSVAAGAADTQYF.

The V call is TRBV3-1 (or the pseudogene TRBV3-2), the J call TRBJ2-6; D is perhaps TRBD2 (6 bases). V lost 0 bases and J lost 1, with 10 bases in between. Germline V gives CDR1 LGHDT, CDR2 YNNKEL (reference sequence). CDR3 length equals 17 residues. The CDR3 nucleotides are TGTGCCAGCAGCCAAGAAATCGGGGGATCTGGGGCCAACGTCCTGACTTTC. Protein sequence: CASSQEIGGSGANVLTF.

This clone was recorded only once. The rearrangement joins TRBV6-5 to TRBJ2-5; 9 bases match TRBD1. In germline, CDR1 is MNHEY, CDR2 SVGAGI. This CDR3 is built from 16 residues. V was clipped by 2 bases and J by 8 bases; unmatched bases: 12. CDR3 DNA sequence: TGTGCCAGCAGTTACACACATACCGGGACAGGGAGCACCCAGTACTTC. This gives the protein CASSYTHTGTGSTQYF.

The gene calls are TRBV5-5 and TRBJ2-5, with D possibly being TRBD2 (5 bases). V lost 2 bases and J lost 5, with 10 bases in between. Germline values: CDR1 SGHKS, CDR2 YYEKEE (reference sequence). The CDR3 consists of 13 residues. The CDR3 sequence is CASSLLDWETQYF. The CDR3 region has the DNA TGTGCCAGCAGCTTACTAGATTGGGAGACCCAGTACTTC. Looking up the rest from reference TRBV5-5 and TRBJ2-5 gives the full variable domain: DAGVTQSPTHLIKTRGQQVTLRCSPISGHKSVSWYQQVLGQGPQFIFQYYEKEERGRGNFPDRFSARQFPNYSSELNVNALLLGDSALYLCASSLLDWETQYFGPGTRLLVL.

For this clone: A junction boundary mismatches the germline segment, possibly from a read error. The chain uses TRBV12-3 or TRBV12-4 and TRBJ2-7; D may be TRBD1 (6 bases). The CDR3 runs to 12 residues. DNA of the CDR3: TGTGCCAGCAGTCTCCCCGGGCGACAGGAATTCTTC. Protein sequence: CASSLPGRQEFF.

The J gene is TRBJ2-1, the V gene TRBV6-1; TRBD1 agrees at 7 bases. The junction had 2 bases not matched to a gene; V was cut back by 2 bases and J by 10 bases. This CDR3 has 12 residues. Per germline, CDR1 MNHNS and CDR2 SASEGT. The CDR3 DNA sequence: TGTGCCAGCAGTGAATTCAGGGGGGAGCAGTTCTTC. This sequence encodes CASSEFRGEQFF.

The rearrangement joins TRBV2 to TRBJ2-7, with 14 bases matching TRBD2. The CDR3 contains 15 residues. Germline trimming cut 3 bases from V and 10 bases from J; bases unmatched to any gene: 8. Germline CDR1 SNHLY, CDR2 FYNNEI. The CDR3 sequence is CASSEEAGTSGRQYF. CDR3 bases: TGTGCCAGCAGTGAGGAAGCCGGGACTAGCGGGAGACAGTACTTC.

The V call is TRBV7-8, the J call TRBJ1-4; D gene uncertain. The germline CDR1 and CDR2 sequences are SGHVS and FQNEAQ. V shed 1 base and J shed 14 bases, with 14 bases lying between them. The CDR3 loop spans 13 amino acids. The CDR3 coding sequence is TGTGCCAGCAGCTTAGAAGGACTTTTGGGGCTGTTTTTT. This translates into CASSLEGLLGLFF.

CDR3 loop: CASSEVWQAYEQYF. For the CDR3, the DNA is TGTGCCAGCAGTGAAGTGTGGCAGGCCTACGAGCAGTACTTC. The chain recombines TRBV6-1 with TRBJ2-7; D remains unclear. Trimming removed 1 base from V and 2 bases from J, with 9 bases in between. This CDR3 comprises 14 residues. Germline V CDR1 and CDR2: MNHNS, SASEGT.

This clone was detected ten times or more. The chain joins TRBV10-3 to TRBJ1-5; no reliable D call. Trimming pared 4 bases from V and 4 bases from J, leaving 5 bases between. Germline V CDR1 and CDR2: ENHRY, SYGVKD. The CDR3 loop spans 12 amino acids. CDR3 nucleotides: TGTGCCATCAGTGTCTATAATCAGCCCCAGCATTTT. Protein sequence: CAISVYNQPQHF.

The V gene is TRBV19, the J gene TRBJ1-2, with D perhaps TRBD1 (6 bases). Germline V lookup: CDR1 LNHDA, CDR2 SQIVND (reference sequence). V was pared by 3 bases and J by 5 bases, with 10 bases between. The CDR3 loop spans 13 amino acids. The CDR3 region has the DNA TGTGCCAGTAGTATGACAGGATCGTATGGCTACACCTTC. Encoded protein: CASSMTGSYGYTF.

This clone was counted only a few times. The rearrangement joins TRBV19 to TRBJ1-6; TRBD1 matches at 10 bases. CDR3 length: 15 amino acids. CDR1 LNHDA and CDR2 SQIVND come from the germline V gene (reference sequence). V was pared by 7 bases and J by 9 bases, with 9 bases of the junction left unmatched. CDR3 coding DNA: TGTGCCAGTAAAGACGACAGGGGGCTGGGTTCACCCCTCCACTTT. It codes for CASKDDRGLGSPLHF. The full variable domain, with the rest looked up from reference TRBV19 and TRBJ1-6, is DGGITQSPKYLFRKEGQNVTLSCEQNLNHDAMYWYRQDPGQGLRLIYYSQIVNDFQKGDIAEGYSVSREKKESFPLTVTSAQKNPTAFYLCASKDDRGLGSPLHFGNGTRLTVT.

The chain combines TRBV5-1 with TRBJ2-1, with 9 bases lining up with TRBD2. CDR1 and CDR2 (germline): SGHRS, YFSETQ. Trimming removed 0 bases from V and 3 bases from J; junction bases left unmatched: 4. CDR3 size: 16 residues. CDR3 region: CASSLVGSGSYNEQFF. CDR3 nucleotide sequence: TGCGCCAGCAGCTTGGTGGGTAGCGGGAGCTACAATGAGCAGTTCTTC.

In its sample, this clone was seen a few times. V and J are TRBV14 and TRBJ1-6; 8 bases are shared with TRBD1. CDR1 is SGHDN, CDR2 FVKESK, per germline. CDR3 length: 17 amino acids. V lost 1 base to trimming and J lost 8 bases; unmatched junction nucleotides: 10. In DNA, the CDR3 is TGTGCCAGCAGCCAAGGGTGGACAGGGTATCCGGATTCACCCCTCCACTTT. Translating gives CASSQGWTGYPDSPLHF.

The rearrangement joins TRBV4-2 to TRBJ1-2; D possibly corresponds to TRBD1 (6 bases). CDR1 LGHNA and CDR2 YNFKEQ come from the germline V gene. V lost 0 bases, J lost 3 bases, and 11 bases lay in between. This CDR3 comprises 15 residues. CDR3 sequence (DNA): TGTGCCAGCAGCCAAGATAGGGGGGGAGACTATGGCTACACCTTC. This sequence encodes CASSQDRGGDYGYTF.